This note documents a single T cell receptor beta chain sequence. Its antigen is as yet unknown. The sample comes from a study of vaccination and CD4 T cells after COVID-19. Study details: Overlapping SARS-CoV-2, HCoV-NL63, HCoV-OC43 and HCoV-229E spike peptides were used to stimulate cells.

The Oncomine TCR Beta short-read assay was applied to DNA of cultured CD4+ T cells. TCRdb analysed the PCR reads with MiXCR anew, one entry per CDR3 protein. The sample lists fewer than 20,000 distinct CDR3 sequences; nearly 60% were seen once. The CDR3 runs 16 residues. Germline lookup yields CDR1 SEHNR and CDR2 FQNEAQ (reference sequence). V lost 3 bases and J lost 6; bases outside the gene matches: 5. General study results and limits: Convalescent patients had a median around 90% of post-vaccine SARS-CoV-2-reactive clones that were detected only after vaccination, not before it.

Treatment in this sample: approximately 10-day PBMC culture with coronavirus spike peptide pools or control peptides (ViraFEST assay). This sequence originates from a human donor who had recovered from COVID-19. The material sequenced was CD4+ T cells from blood, cultured in vitro, taken before SARS-CoV-2 vaccination. V gene TRBV7-9 combines with J gene TRBJ2-3; the match to TRBD2 covers 14 bases. The CDR3 DNA reads as TGTGCCAGCAGCTTTCCGGGACTAGCGGGAGAGGATACGCAGTATTTT. Its protein is CASSFPGLAGEDTQYF.